Listed below are T cell receptor beta chains from one sample, sequenced in a study of early T cells in non-severe SARS-CoV-2 infection. TCRdb called the 5' RACE reads again in MiXCR, with one record for every CDR3 protein. The profile shows some 89,000 distinct CDR3 sequences, approximately 9.9% of them singletons. Sequencing used whole blood, obtained at baseline. The receptor source for this set is an adult who was a healthcare worker with PCR-confirmed SARS-CoV-2 infection or an uninfected control (not recorded which). The CDR3 runs from the conserved cysteine through the conserved F or W.

V	J	CDR3
TRBV28	TRBJ2-3	CASSFPSRDTQYF
TRBV7-2	TRBJ2-2	CASSFTDANTGELFF
TRBV10-3	TRBJ1-2	CAISEQPGTGNGYTF
TRBV10-1	TRBJ1-3	CASSEWADSGNTIYF
TRBV12-3/TRBV12-4	TRBJ1-1	CASSSGQGAAEAFF
TRBV4-1	TRBJ1-1	CASSQSRETEAFF
TRBV29-1	TRBJ2-1	CSVVRDLGDEQFF
TRBV3-1	TRBJ2-7	CASSPMPAGPGSEQYF
TRBV5-1	TRBJ2-1	CASKPGLGKSSQKFF
TRBV6-4	TRBJ2-1	CASSESGRYNEQFF
TRBV5-4	TRBJ2-1	CASSLAGEGNEQFF
TRBV24-1	TRBJ2-5	CASSAGGMETQYF
TRBV12-3/TRBV12-4	TRBJ2-7	CASSLERGAREQYF
TRBV12-3/TRBV12-4	TRBJ2-2	CASSWGTSGNTGELFF
TRBV20-1	TRBJ1-1	CSARGTVEFEAFF
TRBV20-1	TRBJ2-5	CSARETGLLMLGTQYF
TRBV18	TRBJ1-1	CASSPSRENTEAFF